This T cell receptor (beta chain) was sequenced for a study of metastatic and nonmetastatic thyroid tumors. Thyroid surgery took place with no prior treatment in any patient. Germline values: CDR1 SGHVS, CDR2 FNYEAQ. The length of the CDR3 is 15 residues. V dropped 5 bases and J dropped 4 bases, with 15 bases sitting between them. Authors' methods: The study built a papillary thyroid cancer distant-metastasis classifier from CDR3 differences across clinicopathological groups. TCRdb re-called the PCR reads through MiXCR. For this entry, the V and J calls and clone size follow TCRdb and not the study's own pipeline. The data show about 24,000 clones, 13% seen once. This clone was detected ten times or more. Antigen unknown. Study results and caveats: The study reportedly found significantly higher TCR beta diversity in malignant thyroid tumors than benign nodules, in blood and tumor.

What was sequenced was blood. This clonotype originated in a female donor with papillary thyroid cancer or a benign thyroid nodule (not recorded which). Some clones in this sample may be carry-over from other donors' samples. V is TRBV7-6 and J is TRBJ2-4, with D perhaps TRBD2 (6 bases). The CDR3 DNA follows: TGTGCCAGCAGCCCTGAGCGCGGAGGGAAAAACATTCAGTACTTC. It specifies CASSPERGGKNIQYF.